This T cell receptor beta chain was profiled in a study of T cell repertoires in cytomegalovirus infection. Looking at the study overall: Both recently identified HLA-C-restricted and well-studied HLA-B-restricted CMV epitopes were used in the study. General study findings and limits: Within the response measured ex vivo, HLA-C-restricted CMV-specific TCR beta clonotypes were dominant.

TCRdb reprocessed the reads via MiXCR and lists one record per CDR3 protein. The sample holds about 89,000 distinct CDR3 sequences; 25% to 30% are singletons and the top ten take roughly 70%. This clonotype was observed a few times. Its antigen is as yet unknown. CDR3 length: 17 amino acids. Germline CDR1 and CDR2: LNHNV and YYDKDF (reference sequence). V lost 2 bases, J lost 4 bases, and 11 bases stayed unmatched. The clonotype comes from a human donor in good health (CMV status not recorded). Some clones in this sample may be carry-over from other donors' samples. The rearrangement links TRBV15 to TRBJ1-3; 7 positions match TRBD1. The sample was CD8+ T cells from cultured PBMCs, taken from culture after CMV antigen stimulation. CDR3 nucleotides: TGTGCCACCAGCAGATCCGCCCCGGACAGGCTAGGAAACACCATATATTTT. Its protein is CATSRSAPDRLGNTIYF.